What follows are 28 T cell receptor beta chains derived from one specimen sequenced in a study of shared clonotypes between healthy human individuals (dated by TCRdb to about 2020). Library preparation employed the immunoSEQ multiplex PCR assay. TCRdb re-hosts the immuneACCESS table, in-frame sequences only. Its copies lack some clones; in the studies checked, an unresolved V gene accounts for under half of them, and the cause for the rest is not known. This sample holds about 610,000 clones; approximately 96% were observed only once. The top ten clones comprise 0.11% of the sample. CD8 naive samples consisted of CD45RO-negative cells that were positively selected for CCR7, yielding a CD45RA+CCR7+ population without TemRA cells. The sequenced material came from naive CD8+ T cells sorted from blood. Taken with the paper, the label for cell subset or site translates to: CD45RA+CCR7+. The receptors here all came from a woman aged 25-40 years in good health.

This chain connects TRBV9 to TRBJ2-5; perhaps TRBD2 as D (6 bases). Germline lookup yields CDR1 SGDLS and CDR2 YYNGEE. This CDR3 is built from 18 residues. Trimming removed 4 bases at V and 0 bases at J, with 22 bases between. The CDR3 bases are TGTGCCAGCAGCACACCTCACTCGTCCGGGGGAGACCAAGAGACCCAGTACTTC. Encoded protein: CASSTPHSSGGDQETQYF.

The chain joins TRBV27 to TRBJ1-1, with 8 bases identical to TRBD1. Germline CDR1 and CDR2: MNHEY and SMNVEV (reference sequence). The V gene end was trimmed by 4 bases and the J gene end by 1 base; junction bases not matched to a gene: 11. The CDR3 runs to 17 residues. The CDR3 DNA follows: TGTGCCAGCAGTTCACAGGGGGTCGAAGTCCCGAACACTGAAGCTTTCTTT. Its protein is CASSSQGVEVPNTEAFF.

V and J are TRBV7-9 and TRBJ1-1, with D tentatively TRBD1 (6 bases). The CDR3 extends over 15 amino acids. Trimming shortened V by 5 bases and J by 0 bases, and 13 bases separated the two germline ends. Germline CDR1 and CDR2: SEHNR and FQNEAQ (reference sequence). For the CDR3, the DNA is TGTGCCAGCAGCCAGACGACAGGAATGAACACTGAAGCTTTCTTT. Its translation is CASSQTTGMNTEAFF. Using reference TRBV7-9 and TRBJ1-1 for the parts outside the CDR3, the full variable domain is DTGVSQNPRHKITKRGQNVTFRCDPISEHNRLYWYRQTLGQGPEFLTYFQNEAQLEKSRLLSDRFSAERPKGSFSTLEIQRTEQGDSAMYLCASSQTTGMNTEAFFGQGTRLTVV.

The rearrangement joins TRBV7-9 to TRBJ2-7; D could derive from TRBD1 or TRBD2 (5 bases each). Trimming shortened V by 5 bases and J by 0 bases, and 14 bases separated the two germline ends. Germline V lookup: CDR1 SEHNR, CDR2 FQNEAQ (reference sequence). The CDR3 extends over 15 amino acids. Here the CDR3 DNA reads TGTGCCAGCAGCCCGTGGGGGTTGAGCTCCTACGAGCAGTACTTC. The encoded protein is CASSPWGLSSYEQYF.

The rearrangement joins TRBV7-9 to TRBJ2-7, with 7 positions matching TRBD1. This CDR3 comprises 15 residues. Germline V lookup: CDR1 SEHNR, CDR2 FQNEAQ (reference sequence). V lost 4 bases and J lost 3; bases outside the gene matches: 9. CDR3 region: CASSSGQKILYEQYF. The CDR3 DNA follows: TGTGCCAGCAGCTCGGGACAGAAAATTCTCTACGAGCAGTACTTC.

In this sample, this clone turned up once. The rearrangement links TRBV5-4 to TRBJ1-1; the D is unclear. Germline V gene sequence: CDR1 SGHNT, CDR2 YYREEE (reference sequence). CDR3 length equals 11 residues. Deletions cut 5 bases from V and 6 bases from J, with 8 bases between. The CDR3 nucleotides are TGTGCCAGCAGTCTAGTGGCTGAAGCTTTCTTT. Translating gives CASSLVAEAFF.

J is TRBJ2-7 and V is TRBV29-1; D is tentatively TRBD1 or TRBD2 (5 bases each). The CDR3 totals 14 residues. In germline, CDR1 is SQVTM, CDR2 ANQGSEA. Trimming pared 4 bases from V and 5 bases from J, leaving 18 bases between. This chain's CDR3 is CSVAVGGEWDEQYF. The CDR3 nucleotides are TGCAGCGTTGCCGTTGGGGGAGAGTGGGACGAGCAGTACTTC.

The chain carries TRBV27 and TRBJ1-1, with TRBD1 as a possible D gene (5 bases). CDR1 is MNHEY and CDR2 is SMNVEV in the germline V gene (reference sequence). CDR3 size: 15 residues. The V gene lost 3 bases and the J gene lost 4 bases, with 15 bases spanning the gap. CDR3 residues: CASSLGPGTGTEAFF. CDR3 in DNA: TGTGCCAGCAGTTTGGGTCCGGGGACGGGCACTGAAGCTTTCTTT.

The rearrangement joins TRBV28 to TRBJ2-2; TRBD2 matches at 10 bases. Germline CDR1 MDHEN, CDR2 SYDVKM. The CDR3 has 17 residues. V shed 5 bases, J shed 6 bases, and the junction held 12 bases outside the gene matches. CDR3 sequence: CASSPLGLAGGAGELFF. CDR3 nucleotide sequence: TGTGCCAGCAGTCCCCTGGGTTTAGCGGGAGGTGCCGGGGAGCTGTTTTTT.

The chain is built from TRBV4-2 and TRBJ2-3; 8 nucleotides match TRBD2. The ends lost 4 bases at V and 0 bases at J; junction bases unmatched: 6. The CDR3 runs 16 residues. The germline gives CDR1 LGHNA, CDR2 YNFKEQ. CDR3 loop: CASSPRGTRSTDTQYF. Here the CDR3 DNA reads TGTGCCAGCAGCCCTAGGGGGACTAGGAGCACAGATACGCAGTATTTT.

The V gene is TRBV19, the J gene TRBJ2-4, with TRBD1 matching 8 bases. The germline V gene has CDR1 LNHDA and CDR2 SQIVND (reference sequence). V gave up 4 bases and J gave up 1 base; unmatched junction bases: 6. CDR3 length equals 16 residues. The CDR3 spells CASSTGQGMAKNIQYF. CDR3 bases: TGTGCCAGTAGTACAGGACAGGGAATGGCCAAAAACATTCAGTACTTC.

DNA of the CDR3: TGTGCCAGCAGCCAAGATGGAGTCTACGAGCAGTACTTC. Translated, it gives CASSQDGVYEQYF. This chain connects TRBV4-2 to TRBJ2-7; D not certain. V gave up 0 bases and J gave up 3 bases, with 6 bases separating them. This CDR3 region has 13 residues. Germline assignment: CDR1 LGHNA and CDR2 YNFKEQ.

V and J are TRBV7-9 and TRBJ2-1; TRBD2 agrees at 12 bases. This CDR3 spans 17 amino acids. J was trimmed by 0 bases and V by 5 bases; bases with no gene match: 5. The germline CDR1 and CDR2 sequences are SEHNR and FQNEAQ (reference sequence). This CDR3 is CASSPPSGRVSYNEQFF. The CDR3 DNA follows: TGTGCCAGCAGCCCCCCTAGCGGGAGGGTCTCCTACAATGAGCAGTTCTTC.

The DNA of the CDR3 is TGTGCCAGCAGTTGGGACACCGATTTCTATGGCTACACCTTC. It encodes CASSWDTDFYGYTF. The chain links TRBV5-6 to TRBJ1-2; perhaps TRBD1 as D (6 bases). V shed 5 bases and J shed 4 bases, with 15 bases lying between them. There are 14 residues in the CDR3. Germline V gene sequence: CDR1 SGHDT, CDR2 YYEEEE.

The chain employs TRBV6-1 and TRBJ1-1; possible D gene TRBD1, 5 bases. Germline CDR1 MNHNS, CDR2 SASEGT. The CDR3 contains 19 residues. The V and J ends lost 2 bases and 5 bases respectively, with 27 bases between them. The DNA for the CDR3 is TGTGCCAGCAGTGAATGGGGCCGCAGGGATAAGGTCCCGAGGACTGAAGCTTTCTTT. Translating gives CASSEWGRRDKVPRTEAFF.

This clone was counted once. The rearrangement joins TRBV5-1 to TRBJ2-7, with TRBD2 identical over 7 bases. The CDR3 has 15 amino acids. With V trimmed by 0 bases and J by 7 bases, 10 bases remained unmatched. CDR1 is SGHRS and CDR2 is YFSETQ in the germline V gene. The CDR3 spells CASSLGLAEGREQYF. For the CDR3, the DNA is TGCGCCAGCAGCTTGGGGCTAGCGGAGGGACGGGAGCAGTACTTC.

This rearrangement joins TRBV7-8 to TRBJ1-5; D gene ambiguous. This CDR3 has 17 amino acids. The V gene lost 1 base and the J gene lost 0 bases, with 13 bases spanning the gap. Looked up from germline, CDR1 is SGHVS and CDR2 is FQNEAQ. In DNA, the CDR3 is TGTGCCAGCAGCTTAGGTCTAATCAGGCTTAGCAATCAGCCCCAGCATTTT. Amino acid sequence: CASSLGLIRLSNQPQHF.

A word on this clone: Additional DNA sequences in this sample encode the identical CDR3. The chain employs TRBV11-2 and TRBJ2-1; the match to TRBD2 covers 7 bases. Germline V gene sequence: CDR1 SGHAT, CDR2 FQNNGV. V lost 3 bases and J lost 0; bases outside the gene matches: 2. The CDR3 is made up of 15 amino acids. CDR3 DNA sequence: TGTGCCAGCAGCTTTGGCGGGAGCTCCTACAATGAGCAGTTCTTC. This encodes CASSFGGSSYNEQFF.

This chain uses TRBV11-2 with TRBJ1-5, with D hard to call. The CDR3 consists of 15 residues. The V end lost 1 base, the J end lost 0 bases, and 7 bases lay between the germline ends. Germline V gene sequence: CDR1 SGHAT, CDR2 FQNNGV. This CDR3 reads CASSLVAASNQPQHF. The CDR3 DNA follows: TGTGCCAGCAGCTTAGTGGCAGCTAGCAATCAGCCCCAGCATTTT.

The chain combines TRBV19 with TRBJ2-1; TRBD2 aligns across 7 bases. Germline loops: CDR1 LNHDA, CDR2 SQIVND (reference sequence). The junction had 22 bases not matched to a gene; V was cut back by 7 bases and J by 10 bases. The CDR3 has 17 residues. In nucleotides, the CDR3 is TGTGCCAGTACGTTTGGTAGTGGGACTAAGGTCAGCGGCGAGCAGTTCTTC. It encodes CASTFGSGTKVSGEQFF.

This sequence joins TRBV4-1 and TRBJ2-2; D call uncertain. The CDR3 extends over 15 amino acids. Germline V gene data show CDR1 as MGHRA and CDR2 as YSYEKL. V lost 0 bases to trimming and J lost 6 bases, with 11 bases between them. The CDR3 DNA is TGCGCCAGCAGCCAAGATCCCGGGTTGGCCGGGGAGCTGTTTTTT. Translation gives CASSQDPGLAGELFF.

The rearrangement links TRBV13 to TRBJ2-5; possibly TRBD2 for D (5 bases). This CDR3 comprises 10 residues. Germline lookup yields CDR1 PRHDT and CDR2 FYEKMQ (reference sequence). With 10 bases removed from V and 6 bases from J, the gap between germline ends came to 9 bases. The chain's CDR3 is CATPGKTQYF. For the CDR3, the DNA is TGTGCCACCCCCGGGAAGACCCAGTACTTC.

V usage is TRBV30 and J usage is TRBJ1-1; unclear D gene. Per germline, CDR1 GTSNPN and CDR2 SVGIG (reference sequence). Trimming removed 4 bases at V and 1 base at J, with 19 bases between. The CDR3 runs 16 residues. The CDR3 DNA follows: TGTGCCTGGATATGGCGGGAGGGAATGTCGAACACTGAAGCTTTCTTT. It is translated as CAWIWREGMSNTEAFF. Full variable domain (rest looked up from reference TRBV30 and TRBJ1-1): SQTIHQWPATLVQPVGSPLSLECTVEGTSNPNLYWYRQAAGRGLQLLFYSVGIGQISSEVPQNLSASRPQDRQFILSSKKLLLSDSGFYLCAWIWREGMSNTEAFFGQGTRLTVV.

The J gene is TRBJ2-2, the V gene TRBV28, with 7 bases matching TRBD2. The CDR3 has 16 amino acids. Germline V gene sequence: CDR1 MDHEN, CDR2 SYDVKM. V shed 6 bases, J shed 3 bases, and the junction held 10 bases outside the gene matches. DNA for the CDR3: TGTGCCAGCAGGGGGAGATCTAGCGGCTACACCGGGGAGCTGTTTTTT. This translates into CASRGRSSGYTGELFF.

The sample holds one count of this clone. This chain uses TRBV10-3 with TRBJ2-7; 10 bases are shared with TRBD2. The ends lost 11 bases at V and 0 bases at J; junction bases unmatched: 10. The germline CDR1 and CDR2 sequences are ENHRY and SYGVKD. CDR3 length: 15 amino acids. The CDR3: CAFTTGTSASYEQYF. The CDR3 nucleotides read TGTGCCTTCACGACTGGGACTAGCGCCTCCTACGAGCAGTACTTC.

This clone was found a few times. The chain has TRBV6-6 and TRBJ1-5; no reliable D call. The CDR3 contains 13 residues. The V gene's germline CDR1 is MNHNY and CDR2 SVGAGI (reference sequence). Trimming stripped 2 bases from V and 7 bases from J, with 9 bases between. The CDR3 DNA is TGTGCCAGCAGTTACGGGCCCAGCCAGCCCCAGCATTTT. This gives the protein CASSYGPSQPQHF.

The genes are TRBV10-2 and TRBJ2-7; 7 nucleotides line up with TRBD2. V shed 6 bases, J shed 5 bases, and the junction held 13 bases outside the gene matches. Germline V gene data show CDR1 as WSHSY and CDR2 as SAAADI. This CDR3 has 15 amino acids. The CDR3 is CASRVGGGSSNEQYF. The CDR3 DNA reads as TGCGCCAGCAGAGTTGGTGGCGGGAGTTCCAACGAGCAGTACTTC.

J is TRBJ1-2 and V is TRBV15; D is possibly TRBD1 (5 bases). Germline V gene sequence: CDR1 LNHNV, CDR2 YYDKDF (reference sequence). Trimming took off 6 bases at V and 2 bases at J, with 10 bases between the two ends. This CDR3 has 13 residues. The CDR3 is CATSPGINYGYTF. CDR3 DNA sequence: TGTGCCACCAGTCCAGGGATAAACTATGGCTACACCTTC.